The sequence of this T cell receptor beta chain was determined in a study of T cell repertoires in cytomegalovirus infection. Study in general: Based on public TCR beta signatures, there were indications of CMV infection and of a matching HLA type. Study results and limitations: CMV-specific TCR beta clonotypes restricted by HLA-C were the ones dominating the ex vivo response. Using cumulative public TCR beta family frequency, the authors identified those who carried CMV together with the relevant HLA.

TCRdb reprocessed the reads via MiXCR and lists one record per CDR3 protein. The data hold 200,000 to 300,000 distinct CDR3 sequences, with 9% to 15% observed a single time. In the case of this clonotype: Its antigen is undetermined.

The CDR3 length is 16 residues. Germline V gene sequence: CDR1 MDHEN, CDR2 SYDVKM. The V segment lost 5 bases and the J segment 6 bases; nucleotides outside the gene matches: 11. V and J are TRBV28 and TRBJ2-3; 10 bases are a match to TRBD2. The sequence derives from a human donor in good health (CMV status not recorded). Some clones in this sample may be carry-over from other donors' samples. The sample was PBMCs. The CDR3 region has the DNA TGTGCCAGCAGTCCTCCTCTAGCGGGAGCTCCCGATACGCAGTATTTT. It codes for CASSPPLAGAPDTQYF.